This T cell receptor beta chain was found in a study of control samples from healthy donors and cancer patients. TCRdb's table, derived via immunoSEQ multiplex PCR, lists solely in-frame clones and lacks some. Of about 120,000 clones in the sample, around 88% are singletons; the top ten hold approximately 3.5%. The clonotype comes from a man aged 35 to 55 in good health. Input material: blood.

CDR3 sequence reads: CASSSRNQPQHF. The DNA of the CDR3 is TGTGCCAGCAGTTCACGCAATCAGCCCCAGCATTTT. The chain joins TRBV12-3 or TRBV12-4 to TRBJ1-5; D gene unclear. Trimming removed 4 bases from V and 2 bases from J, with 3 bases in between. This CDR3 has 12 residues.